These T cell receptor beta chains were read from a single sample in a study of glioma-infiltrating T cells. MiXCR, applied by TCRdb to the multiplex PCR reads, yields one record per CDR3 protein. The table lists 150,000 or so distinct CDR3 sequences, more than 35% of them singletons. Sequenced input: glioma tissue, nonneoplastic brain tissue, or PBMCs (not recorded which). These receptors came from a human donor with low-grade glioma or glioblastoma, undergoing nonglioma brain surgery, or in good health (not recorded which). CDR3s include the opening cysteine and the closing phenylalanine or tryptophan. A D gene is named only where the DNA matches it firmly. Clone size is not always given. Where it is, it says once, few, many or a class for expanded clones.

J	D	size	V	DNA	CDR3
TRBJ1-1	TRBD1	few	TRBV7-2	TGTGCCAGCAGCGCGCAGACAGGGTTGAACACTGAAGCTTTCTTT	CASSAQTGLNTEAFF
TRBJ2-7	NA	NA	TRBV4-1	TGCGCCAGCAGCCAAGAGGAGGGGGCTGTAGGGGAGCAGTACTTC	CASSQEEGAVGEQYF
TRBJ2-4	TRBD2	many	TRBV7-2	TGTGCCAGCAGCTTAGAAGCGGGGGGAAACATTCAGTACTTC	CASSLEAGGNIQYF
TRBJ1-1	TRBD1	few	TRBV7-9	TGTGCCAGCAGCCCACGGTTATTAGGGACAGGGACCACTGAAGCTTTCTTT	CASSPRLLGTGTTEAFF
TRBJ1-1	NA	NA	TRBV2	TGTGCCAGCACCCTGTCACGAAAGTTGAACACTGAAGCTTTCTTT	CASTLSRKLNTEAFF
TRBJ2-7	NA	few	TRBV27	TGTGCCAGCAGCCTCGACTATCCAATTTCCTACGAGCAGTACTTC	CASSLDYPISYEQYF
TRBJ2-2	NA	NA	TRBV6-5	TGTGCCAGCAGTTACGAGGGACGGGGCACCGGGGAGCTGTTTTTT	CASSYEGRGTGELFF
TRBJ2-7	NA	few	TRBV6-1	TGTGCCAGCAATAAGGGGCCCTACGAGCAGTACTTC	CASNKGPYEQYF
TRBJ2-7	NA	NA	TRBV28	TGTGCCACCGACCTAAGTGGGGGCGAGCAGTACTTC	CATDLSGGEQYF
TRBJ1-5	NA	few	TRBV12-3/TRBV12-4	TGTGCCAGCAGGGAGGGGCACGGCAATCAGCCCCAGCATTTT	CASREGHGNQPQHF
TRBJ1-1	NA	NA	TRBV7-2	TGTGCCAGCAGCTTTGAAGGGCCGGGTGAAGCTTTCTTT	CASSFEGPGEAFF
TRBJ2-7	TRBD1	few	TRBV15	TGTGCCACCAGCAGGGGACAGACCTACGAGCAGTACTTC	CATSRGQTYEQYF
TRBJ1-4	NA	few	TRBV10-3	TGTGCCACCCGGGCAACTAATGAAAAACTGTTTTTT	CATRATNEKLFF
TRBJ2-7	NA	NA	TRBV6-5	TGTGCCAGCGGTCACAGCTCCTACGAGCAGTACTTC	CASGHSSYEQYF
TRBJ1-1	NA	many	TRBV7-9	TGTGCCAGCAGGGAGAACACTGAAGCTTTCTTT	CASRENTEAFF
TRBJ1-2	NA	NA	TRBV7-3	TGTGCCAGCAGCGCCTTAGAAGGGCAAGGCTACACCTTC	CASSALEGQGYTF
TRBJ2-2	NA	NA	TRBV12-3/TRBV12-4	TGTGCCAGCAGTTTAGACGGGAGTCACACCGGGGAGCTGTTTTTT	CASSLDGSHTGELFF
TRBJ2-1	NA	NA	TRBV7-9	TGTGCCCGCAGCCCCACGCCTTCCAACAATGAGCAGTTCTTC	CARSPTPSNNEQFF
TRBJ2-7	NA	NA	TRBV5-6	TGTGCCAGCAGCTTCGAGCGGAGGATCTACGAGCAGTACTTC	CASSFERRIYEQYF
TRBJ1-1	TRBD1	many	TRBV6-2/TRBV6-3	TGTGCCAGCACGGGGACAGCCATGAACACTGAAGCTTTCTTT	CASTGTAMNTEAFF
TRBJ1-1	NA	NA	TRBV29-1	TGCAGCGTTGAATCGGTCGGGGGGAGGTACACTGAAGCTTTCTTT	CSVESVGGRYTEAFF
TRBJ1-2	NA	NA	TRBV20-1	TGCAGTGCTATGGAGATAAACTATGGCTACACCTTC	CSAMEINYGYTF
TRBJ1-4	NA	NA	TRBV20-1	TGCAGTGCTATCAGGGGAGGAGAAAAACTGTTTTTT	CSAIRGGEKLFF
TRBJ1-2	TRBD1	few	TRBV7-3	TGTGCCAGCAGCTTACGACAGGGTGACGGCTACACCTTC	CASSLRQGDGYTF
TRBJ2-5	NA	few	TRBV6-1	TGTGCCAGCAACCGAGGAGCCAGGGGCCGGGAGACCCAGTACTTC	CASNRGARGRETQYF
TRBJ2-6	NA	NA	TRBV19	TGTGCCAGTAGTGTCACAGGCTCTGGGGCCAACGTCCTGACTTTT	CASSVTGSGANVLTF
TRBJ2-3	NA	NA	TRBV27	TGTGCCAGCAGCCAGACCTGGGATACGCAGTATTTT	CASSQTWDTQYF
TRBJ2-7	NA	NA	TRBV5-4	TGTGCCAGCAGCTTGGACGGGGTCTACGAGCAGTACTTC	CASSLDGVYEQYF
TRBJ2-5	TRBD2	few	TRBV20-1	TGCAGTGCTAGAGAGCTAGCGGGGATCCCCCAAGAGACCCAGTACTTC	CSARELAGIPQETQYF
TRBJ2-5	NA	few	TRBV15	TGTGCCACCAGCACTAGACAGGTTGAAGAGACCCAGTACTTC	CATSTRQVEETQYF
TRBJ2-7	TRBD2	NA	TRBV20-1	TGCAGTGCCCATCTAGCGGACTCCTACGAGCAGTACTTC	CSAHLADSYEQYF
TRBJ2-3	NA	few	TRBV6-6	TGTGCCAGCAGTTACTCTCCTATAAGCACAGATACGCAGTATTTT	CASSYSPISTDTQYF
TRBJ2-7	NA	few	TRBV6-6	TGTGCCAGCAGTTACTCGTACGGCTACGAGCAGTACTTC	CASSYSYGYEQYF
TRBJ2-1	NA	NA	TRBV7-8	TGTGCCAGCAGCTTCGACAGAGACTACAATGAGCAGTTCTTC	CASSFDRDYNEQFF
TRBJ2-3	TRBD2	NA	TRBV7-8	TGTGCCAGCAGCTCTCGAGCGGGAAGCACAGATACCCAGTATTTT	CASSSRAGSTDTQYF
TRBJ1-1	NA	many	TRBV6-2/TRBV6-3	TGTGCCAGCAGCCCAGCGAGGGGGGGCAGAATGAACACTGAAGCTTTCTTT	CASSPARGGRMNTEAFF
TRBJ1-5	NA	NA	TRBV10-2	TGCGCCAGCAGTGAGTCGGTGGGGGAAGAGCCCCAGCATTTT	CASSESVGEEPQHF
TRBJ2-7	NA	few	TRBV20-1	TGCAGTGCTAGAGGGACTTACGAGCAGTACTTC	CSARGTYEQYF
TRBJ2-3	NA	few	TRBV20-1	TGCAGTGCTAGCCCCCCCCGGGGCACAGATACGCAGTATTTT	CSASPPRGTDTQYF
TRBJ1-5	NA	NA	TRBV2	TGTGCCAGCAGCCCACAGGGATCGGATCAGCCCCAGCATTTT	CASSPQGSDQPQHF
TRBJ2-1	NA	NA	TRBV5-1	TGCGCCAGCAGTACTAGGACCGATCGAAATGAGCAGTTCTTC	CASSTRTDRNEQFF
TRBJ1-5	NA	few	TRBV4-1	TGCGCCAGCAGCCAACTCGGAACTCCAGGGCAGCCCCAGCATTTT	CASSQLGTPGQPQHF
TRBJ2-1	TRBD2	NA	TRBV7-8	TGTGCCAGCAGCTCCAAGACTAGCGGGGTGTACAATGAGCAGTTCTTC	CASSSKTSGVYNEQFF
TRBJ1-1	NA	many	TRBV6-6	TGTGCCAGCAGTTACTCGACAGCGAACACTGAAGCTTTCTTT	CASSYSTANTEAFF
TRBJ2-7	TRBD2	NA	TRBV2	TGTGCCTGCAGGCCGGGACTAGGTTACGAGCAGTACTTC	CACRPGLGYEQYF
TRBJ1-1	NA	once	TRBV7-9	TGTGCCAGCAGCCGGAGGGAGGGCACTGAAGCTTTCTTT	CASSRREGTEAFF
TRBJ2-1	TRBD2	NA	TRBV15	TGTGCCACCAGCGGACTAGCGGGAGAACACAATGAGCAGTTCTTC	CATSGLAGEHNEQFF
TRBJ1-5	NA	NA	TRBV20-1	TGCAGTGCGAAGGATTCCAGGAATAGCAATCAGCCCCAGCATTTT	CSAKDSRNSNQPQHF
TRBJ2-3	TRBD2	few	TRBV6-6	TGTGCCAGCAGTTACTCGATGCTAGCGGTTAGCACAGATACGCAGTATTTT	CASSYSMLAVSTDTQYF
TRBJ2-4	NA	once	TRBV20-1	TGCAGCGCCGGCGAGGCAGTATCGGCCAAAAACATTCAGTACTTC	CSAGEAVSAKNIQYF
TRBJ2-7	NA	many	TRBV20-1	TGCAGTGCTAGCTGGCACGGGAAGAGCTCCTACGAGCAGTACTTC	CSASWHGKSSYEQYF
TRBJ1-5	NA	NA	TRBV7-9	TGTGCCAGCGGCGGAACAGGGAGCCAGCCCCAGCATTTT	CASGGTGSQPQHF
TRBJ2-7	TRBD2	NA	TRBV20-1	TGCAGTGCTAGAGATTCTAGCGGGATCTACGAGCAATACTTC	CSARDSSGIYEQYF
TRBJ1-1	NA	NA	TRBV7-9	TGTGCCAGCAGCCCTCTGTGGGGAGGGAACACTGAAGCTTTCTTT	CASSPLWGGNTEAFF